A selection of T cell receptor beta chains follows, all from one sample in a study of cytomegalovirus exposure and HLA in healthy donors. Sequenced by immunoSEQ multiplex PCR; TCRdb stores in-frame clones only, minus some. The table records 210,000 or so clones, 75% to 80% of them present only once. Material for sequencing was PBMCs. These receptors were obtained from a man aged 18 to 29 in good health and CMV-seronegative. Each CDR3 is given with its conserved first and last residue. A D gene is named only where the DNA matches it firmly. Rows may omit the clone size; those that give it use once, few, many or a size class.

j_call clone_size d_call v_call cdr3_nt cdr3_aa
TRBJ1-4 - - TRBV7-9 TGTGCCAGCAGCTTATGGGCAGACCGAAATGAAAAACTGTTTTTT CASSLWADRNEKLFF
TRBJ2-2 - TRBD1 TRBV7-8 TGTGCCAGCAGCTTAGCGAATCAGGGGGCCGGGGAGCTGTTTTTT CASSLANQGAGELFF
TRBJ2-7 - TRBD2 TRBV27 TGTGCCAGCAGTCCCGGGACTAGCGGTGTAAACGAGCAGTACTTC CASSPGTSGVNEQYF
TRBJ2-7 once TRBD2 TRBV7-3 TGTGCCAGCAGCTTACGTAGCGGGCCCTCCTACGAGCAGTACTTC CASSLRSGPSYEQYF
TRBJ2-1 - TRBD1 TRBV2 TGTGCCAGCACTGACAGGGGAACGAATGAGCAGTTCTTC CASTDRGTNEQFF
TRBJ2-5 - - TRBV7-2 TGTGCCAGCAGGAAAACAGGGTCCCAAGAGACCCAGTACTTC CASRKTGSQETQYF
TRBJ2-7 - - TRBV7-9 TGTGCCAGCAGCCCTTTACAGGGAAGCCATCTCCACGAGCAGTACTTC CASSPLQGSHLHEQYF
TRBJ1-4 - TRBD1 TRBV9 TGTGCCAGCTCGCCCGGGACAGATAATGAAAAACTGTTTTTT CASSPGTDNEKLFF
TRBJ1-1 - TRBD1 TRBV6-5 TGTGCCAGCAGTTACGCAGGGGGCAGGGCTGAAGCTTTCTTT CASSYAGGRAEAFF
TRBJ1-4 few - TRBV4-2 TGTGCCAGCAGCTTGGAAGGTCCCCGCGGGGAAAAACTGTTTTTT CASSLEGPRGEKLFF
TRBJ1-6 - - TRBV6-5 TGTGCCAGCAGTTACACGACACTTAATAATTCACCCCTCCACTTT CASSYTTLNNSPLHF
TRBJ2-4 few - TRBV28 TGTGCCAGCAGTTCAACTAAACCAGGGGCATCCAAAAACATTCAGTACTTC CASSSTKPGASKNIQYF
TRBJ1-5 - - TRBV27 TGTGCCAGTAGCTTTCAGGGAGGTGGCAATCAGCCCCAGCATTTT CASSFQGGGNQPQHF
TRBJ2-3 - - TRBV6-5 TGTGCCAGCAGTTATTCTAGCACAGATACGCAGTATTTT CASSYSSTDTQYF
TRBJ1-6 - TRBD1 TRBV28 TGTGCCAGCAGCATGACCGGGGACAGGGGTACGAATTCACCCCTCCACTTT CASSMTGDRGTNSPLHF
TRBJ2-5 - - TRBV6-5 TGTGCCAGCAGGGACAGAAAAGAGACCCAGTACTTC CASRDRKETQYF
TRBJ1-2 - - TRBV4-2 TGTGCCAGCAGCCAAGAGGGCATGGGCAACTATGGCTACACCTTC CASSQEGMGNYGYTF
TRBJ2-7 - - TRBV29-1 TGCAGCGTTGAAGGTAACAGTCCCTACGAGCAGTACTTC CSVEGNSPYEQYF
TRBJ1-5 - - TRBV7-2 TGTGCCAGCAGCCTCTGGGCAGCTAGCAATCAGCCCCAGCATTTT CASSLWAASNQPQHF
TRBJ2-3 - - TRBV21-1 TGTGCCAGCAGCACCGGGACTATCCATACGCAGTATTTT CASSTGTIHTQYF
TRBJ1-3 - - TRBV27 TGTGCCAGCAGTCTGACAGGTATCTCTGGAAACACCATATATTTT CASSLTGISGNTIYF
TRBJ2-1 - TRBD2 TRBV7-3 TGTGCCAGCAGCTTAAGAGCGGGGTCGTACAATGAGCAGTTCTTC CASSLRAGSYNEQFF
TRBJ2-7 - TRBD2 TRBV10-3 TGTGCCATCAGTCACCCGTCTAGCGGGAGCTCCTACGAGCAGTACTTC CAISHPSSGSSYEQYF
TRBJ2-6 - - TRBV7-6 TGTGCCAGCAGCCGAGGGAGCTCTGGGGCCAACGTCCTGACTTTC CASSRGSSGANVLTF